This T cell receptor beta chain derives from a study of shared clonotypes between healthy human individuals. On the study more broadly: Each donor had three CD4 naive, three CD4 memory, two CD8 naive and one CD8 memory plate.

Study findings and constraints: Non-shared clonotypes displayed generation probabilities falling below those of clonotypes present in all four donors.

V lost 7 bases and J 1 base, leaving 14 bases between the germline ends. The CDR3 extends over 15 amino acids. CDR1 and CDR2 (germline): MNHNY, SVGAGI (reference sequence). Donors were healthy HIV-negative adults without recently reported acute infections or vaccinations. An approximately 210 ng quantity of DNA, 29,000 or so T cell genomes, went into the sorted-subset replicate PCRs. Method: immunoSEQ multiplex PCR; TCRdb's copy keeps in-frame clones and lacks some. The repertoire holds nearly 1,000,000 clones, with approximately 80% as singletons. This clone showed up just a few times. Its antigen remains unidentified.

The source is a man in his late teens or twenties in good health. Material for sequencing was memory CD4+ T cells sorted from blood. Subset: CD45RA-negative fraction. J is TRBJ1-3 and V is TRBV6-6, with D perhaps TRBD1 (5 bases). CDR3: CASTLPQGSGNTIYF. DNA of the CDR3: TGTGCCAGCACGCTCCCCCAGGGTTCTGGAAACACCATATATTTT.